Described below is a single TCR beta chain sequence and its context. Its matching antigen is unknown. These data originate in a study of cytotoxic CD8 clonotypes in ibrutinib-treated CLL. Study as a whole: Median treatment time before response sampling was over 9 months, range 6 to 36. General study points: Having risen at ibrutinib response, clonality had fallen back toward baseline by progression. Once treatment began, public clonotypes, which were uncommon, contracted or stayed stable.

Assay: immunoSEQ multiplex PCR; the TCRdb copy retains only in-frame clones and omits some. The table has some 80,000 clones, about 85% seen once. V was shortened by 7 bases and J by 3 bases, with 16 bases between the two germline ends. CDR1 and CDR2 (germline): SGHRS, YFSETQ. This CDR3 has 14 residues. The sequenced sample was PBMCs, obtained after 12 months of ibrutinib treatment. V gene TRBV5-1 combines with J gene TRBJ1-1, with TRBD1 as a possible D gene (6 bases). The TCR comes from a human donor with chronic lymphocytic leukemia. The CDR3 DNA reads TGCGCCAGCTCCGACAGGTTGGGGTACACTGAAGCTTTCTTT. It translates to CASSDRLGYTEAFF.